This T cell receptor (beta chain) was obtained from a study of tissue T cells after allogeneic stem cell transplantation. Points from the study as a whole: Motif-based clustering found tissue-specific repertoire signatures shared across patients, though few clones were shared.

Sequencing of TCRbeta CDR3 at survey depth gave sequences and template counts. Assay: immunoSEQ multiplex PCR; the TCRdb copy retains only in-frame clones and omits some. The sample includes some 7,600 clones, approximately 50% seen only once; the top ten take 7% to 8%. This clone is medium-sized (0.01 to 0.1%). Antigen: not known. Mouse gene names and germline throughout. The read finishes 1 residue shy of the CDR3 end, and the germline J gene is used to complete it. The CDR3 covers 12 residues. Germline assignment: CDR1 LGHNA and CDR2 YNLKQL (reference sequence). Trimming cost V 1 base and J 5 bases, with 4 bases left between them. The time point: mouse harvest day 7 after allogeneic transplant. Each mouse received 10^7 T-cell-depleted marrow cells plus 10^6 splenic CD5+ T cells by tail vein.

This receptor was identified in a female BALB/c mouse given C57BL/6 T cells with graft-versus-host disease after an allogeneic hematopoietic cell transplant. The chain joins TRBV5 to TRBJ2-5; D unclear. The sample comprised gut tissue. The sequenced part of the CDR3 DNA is TGTGCCAGCAGCCAAGGGGGAGACACCCAGTAC. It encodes CASSQGGDTQY. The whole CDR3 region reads CASSQGGDTQYF.